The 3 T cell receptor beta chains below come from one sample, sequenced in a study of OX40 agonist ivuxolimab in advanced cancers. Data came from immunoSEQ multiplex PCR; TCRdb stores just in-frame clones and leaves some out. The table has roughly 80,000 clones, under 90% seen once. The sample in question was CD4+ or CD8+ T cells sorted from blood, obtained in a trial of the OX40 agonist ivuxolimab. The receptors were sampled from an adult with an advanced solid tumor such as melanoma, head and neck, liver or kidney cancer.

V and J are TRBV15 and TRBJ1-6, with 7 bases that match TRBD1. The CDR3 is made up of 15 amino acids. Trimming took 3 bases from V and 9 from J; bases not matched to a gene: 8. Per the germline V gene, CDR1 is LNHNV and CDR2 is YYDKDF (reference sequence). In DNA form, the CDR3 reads TGTGCCACCAGCAGGTACCGGGACAGTATTTCACCCCTCCACTTT. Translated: CATSRYRDSISPLHF. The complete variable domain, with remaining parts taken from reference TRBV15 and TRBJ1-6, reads DAMVIQNPRYQVTQFGKPVTLSCSQTLNHNVMYWYQQKSSQAPKLLFHYYDKDFNNEADTPDNFQSRRPNTSFCFLDIRSPGLGDTAMYLCATSRYRDSISPLHFGNGTRLTVT.

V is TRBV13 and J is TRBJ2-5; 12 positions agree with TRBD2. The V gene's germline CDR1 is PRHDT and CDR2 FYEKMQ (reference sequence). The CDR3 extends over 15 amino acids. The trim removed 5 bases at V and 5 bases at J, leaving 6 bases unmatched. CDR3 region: CASSETSGSDETQYF. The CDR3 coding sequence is TGTGCCAGCAGCGAGACTAGCGGGAGTGACGAGACCCAGTACTTC.

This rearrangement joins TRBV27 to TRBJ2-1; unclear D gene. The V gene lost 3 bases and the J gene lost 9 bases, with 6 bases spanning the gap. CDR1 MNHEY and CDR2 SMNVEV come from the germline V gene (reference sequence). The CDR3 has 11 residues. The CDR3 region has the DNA TGTGCCAGCAGTTTTTGGGGTGAGCAGTTCTTC. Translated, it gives CASSFWGEQFF.